This T cell receptor beta chain comes out of a study of PD-1 blockade in mismatch repair-deficient tumors. Study-level points and caveats: Tumor-resident clones, often absent from pretreatment blood, expanded after pembrolizumab and then contracted.

Clones were sequenced by immunoSEQ multiplex PCR, and TCRdb holds only the in-frame ones, with some missing. The table includes about 84,000 clones, over 75% detected once. Every patient had mismatch repair deficiency by PCR or immunohistochemistry. TCR sequencing covered a few patients who responded to pembrolizumab. The CDR3 length is 15 residues. Germline CDR1 reads LNHDA; CDR2 reads SQIVND (reference sequence). V dropped 5 bases and J dropped 2 bases, with 13 bases sitting between them. Of note for this clone: Its target is unknown.

The material sequenced was peripheral blood, taken 12 weeks after starting pembrolizumab. V and J are TRBV19 and TRBJ1-3; D uncertain. This clonotype was obtained from an adult with mismatch repair-deficient cancer. CDR3 DNA: TGTGCCAGTAGTTTCGGCGACGGGGCTGGAAACACCATATATTTT. The encoded protein is CASSFGDGAGNTIYF.